The 14 T cell receptor beta chains below all came from one sample that was sequenced in a study of blood T cell repertoires in COVID-19. TCRdb's copy holds only in-frame clones and misses some; the assay was immunoSEQ multiplex PCR. The profile shows about 200,000 clones, more than 80% of them singletons. Input material: PBMCs or T cells enriched from blood (not recorded which). These receptors were collected from a young man who had recovered from COVID-19.

This clone was counted a single time. The CDR3, as DNA: TGCGCCAGCAGCTCAGGCTATGGCTACACCTTC. Its translation is CASSSGYGYTF. This chain connects TRBV5-1 to TRBJ1-2; D is ambiguous. This CDR3 is built from 11 residues. V dropped 3 bases and J dropped 4 bases, with 4 bases sitting between them. Germline V gives CDR1 SGHRS, CDR2 YFSETQ.

DNA of the CDR3: TGTGCCAGCTCACCCAGACTAGCGGGAGATCATGAGCAGTTCTTC. As protein: CASSPRLAGDHEQFF. The rearrangement links TRBV18 to TRBJ2-1, with 12 bases identical to TRBD2. The germline V gene encodes CDR1 KGHSH and CDR2 LQKENI. The CDR3 spans 15 residues. Trimming at V came to 3 bases and at J to 8 bases, leaving 5 bases not matched to a gene.

CDR3 sequence reads: CASSSRPTGTNEKLFF. CDR3 nucleotide sequence: TGTGCCAGCAGCTCACGACCGACAGGCACTAATGAAAAACTGTTTTTT. The chain couples TRBV7-2 to TRBJ1-4, with D perhaps TRBD1 (6 bases). Germline V gene sequence: CDR1 SGHTA, CDR2 FQGNSA. V was shortened by 4 bases and J by 2 bases, with 14 bases between the two germline ends. The CDR3 covers 16 residues.

The CDR3 sequence: CAISEDRGYSNQPQHF. DNA for the CDR3: TGTGCCATCAGTGAGGACAGGGGTTATAGCAATCAGCCCCAGCATTTT. The chain is built from TRBV10-3 and TRBJ1-5; the match to TRBD1 covers 8 bases. With V trimmed by 2 bases and J by 0 bases, 3 bases remained unmatched. Per the germline V gene, CDR1 is ENHRY and CDR2 is SYGVKD. The CDR3 is made up of 16 amino acids.

V usage is TRBV7-2 and J usage is TRBJ1-1; weak D call: TRBD1 (6 bases). V lost 1 base and J 1 base, leaving 7 bases between the germline ends. Germline V gene data show CDR1 as SGHTA and CDR2 as FQGNSA. This CDR3 region has 14 residues. CDR3 loop: CASSLEQGNTEAFF. The CDR3 DNA sequence: TGTGCCAGCAGCTTAGAACAGGGGAACACTGAAGCTTTCTTT. Complete variable domain (other parts from reference TRBV7-2 and TRBJ1-1): GAGVSQSPSNKVTEKGKDVELRCDPISGHTALYWYRQSLGQGLEFLIYFQGNSAPDKSGLPSDRFSAERTGGSVSTLTIQRTQQEDSAVYLCASSLEQGNTEAFFGQGTRLTVV.

This chain links TRBV5-1 with TRBJ1-6; TRBD1 is a possible D gene (6 bases). Germline V gene data show CDR1 as SGHRS and CDR2 as YFSETQ. Trimming removed 4 bases at V and 5 bases at J, with 13 bases between. The CDR3 spans 15 residues. The CDR3 coding sequence is TGCGCCAGCAGCCTCGGGCGGGGGCATAATTCACCCCTCCACTTT. Protein product: CASSLGRGHNSPLHF.

V and J are TRBV19 and TRBJ1-1, with TRBD1 matching over 7 bases. The CDR3 is 14 amino acids. V gave up 6 bases and J gave up 5 bases; unmatched junction bases: 9. Germline lookup yields CDR1 LNHDA and CDR2 SQIVND (reference sequence). The CDR3 bases are TGTGCCAGTAGCCAGACAGGGAAGGGAACTGAAGCTTTCTTT. Amino acids: CASSQTGKGTEAFF.

The chain is built from TRBV20-1 and TRBJ1-5, with 9 bases matching TRBD1. Germline loops: CDR1 DFQATT, CDR2 SNEGSKA (reference sequence). J lost 6 bases, V lost 3 bases, and 9 bases had no gene match. CDR3 length equals 15 residues. CDR3 nucleotide sequence: TGCAGTGCTAGTAAGCCGGGACAGGGATCTCAGCCCCAGCATTTT. This translates into CSASKPGQGSQPQHF.

V gene TRBV29-1 combines with J gene TRBJ2-1, with D uncertain. The V end was cut by 4 bases, the J end by 3 bases, with 7 bases between. This CDR3 contains 12 residues. Looked up from germline, CDR1 is SQVTM and CDR2 is ANQGSEA. CDR3 residues: CSVGRSYNEQFF. The CDR3 DNA reads as TGCAGCGTTGGACGGAGCTACAATGAGCAGTTCTTC.

This chain joins TRBV5-5 and TRBJ2-2; TRBD1 matches at 9 bases. CDR1 is SGHKS and CDR2 is YYEKEE in the germline V gene (reference sequence). V lost 6 bases, J lost 4 bases, and 13 bases stayed unmatched. The CDR3 runs to 17 residues. CDR3 nucleotides: TGTGCCAGCACCATCTACCCGGACAGGGGAGTCACCGGGGAGCTGTTTTTT. As protein: CASTIYPDRGVTGELFF.

This clone has just one count. The chain combines TRBV6-1 with TRBJ2-7, with D unclear. Between the trimmed V and J ends, which lost 3 bases and 0 bases, there was a span of 6 bases. Germline-derived CDR1 and CDR2 are MNHNS and SASEGT. The CDR3 spans 13 residues. CDR3 in amino acids: CASSDSISYEQYF. As DNA, the CDR3 is TGTGCCAGCAGTGATTCTATCTCCTACGAGCAGTACTTC.

Only a few counts were recorded for this clone. V usage is TRBV6-2 or TRBV6-3 and J usage is TRBJ2-2, with D possibly matching TRBD2 (5 bases). The ends were cut back, 2 bases at V and 4 bases at J, with 8 bases in the middle. Per germline, CDR1 MNHEY and CDR2 SVGEGT. The CDR3 runs 14 residues. The CDR3 DNA reads TGTGCCAGCAGTTACGCGGGCGGCACCGGGGAGCTGTTTTTT. As protein: CASSYAGGTGELFF.

This clone was seen just once. The chain is built from TRBV5-1 and TRBJ2-7; 9 positions agree with TRBD2. The V segment lost 0 bases and the J segment 4 bases; nucleotides outside the gene matches: 20. The CDR3 length is 20 residues. CDR1 SGHRS and CDR2 YFSETQ come from the germline V gene. CDR3 in amino acids: CASSLVPPLAGVTKPYEQYF. CDR3 in DNA: TGCGCCAGCAGCTTGGTTCCGCCACTAGCGGGCGTTACCAAACCTTACGAGCAGTACTTC.

This chain uses TRBV5-5 with TRBJ1-1; D possibly corresponds to TRBD1 (5 bases). The CDR3 loop spans 14 amino acids. Germline CDR1 reads SGHKS; CDR2 reads YYEKEE (reference sequence). Trimming shortened V by 2 bases and J by 0 bases, and 8 bases separated the two germline ends. CDR3 coding DNA: TGTGCCAGCAGCTTACAGGACCTGAACACTGAAGCTTTCTTT. Translating gives CASSLQDLNTEAFF. The full variable domain, its missing parts supplied by reference TRBV5-5 and TRBJ1-1, is DAGVTQSPTHLIKTRGQQVTLRCSPISGHKSVSWYQQVLGQGPQFIFQYYEKEERGRGNFPDRFSARQFPNYSSELNVNALLLGDSALYLCASSLQDLNTEAFFGQGTRLTVV.